A selection of T cell receptor beta chains follows, all from one sample in a study of cytomegalovirus exposure and HLA in healthy donors. Assay used: immunoSEQ multiplex PCR; TCRdb lists only in-frame clones, some missing. Of 55,000 to 65,000 clones listed, 75% to 85% are singletons. The specimen sequenced was PBMCs. The receptors come from a male donor in good health and CMV-seronegative. The CDR3 runs from the conserved cysteine through the conserved F or W. The D gene is left open where the match is weak. Not every row has a clone size; where given, it reads once, few, many or a size class.

TRBV7-2	16	TRBJ2-1	.	TRBD1	TGTGCCAGCAGCCCACTGTCAGGGGGCGGAAACAATGAGCAGTTCTTC	CASSPLSGGGNNEQFF
TRBV11-1	13	TRBJ1-1	.	.	TGTGCCAGCAGCTTAGAGGGAGAGACTGAAGCTTTCTTT	CASSLEGETEAFF
TRBV7-2	14	TRBJ2-5	few	TRBD1	TGTGCCAGCAGCTCGGGACAGGGTTGGGAGACCCAGTACTTC	CASSSGQGWETQYF
TRBV15	14	TRBJ2-5	.	.	TGTGCCACCAGCAGAGATTCAGGTCAAGAGACCCAGTACTTC	CATSRDSGQETQYF
TRBV7-2	17	TRBJ2-2	.	.	TGTGCCAGCAGCTCCCGGGTAGGGTCAGGGATACACGGGGAGCTGTTTTTT	CASSSRVGSGIHGELFF
TRBV5-1	16	TRBJ2-5	.	.	TGCGCCAGCAGCTTGCAAGGCTCGGGGTCCCAAGAGACCCAGTACTTC	CASSLQGSGSQETQYF
TRBV6-1	12	TRBJ2-7	.	TRBD2	TGTGCCAGCAGCTTGGGACTAGCAGGGCAGTACTTC	CASSLGLAGQYF
TRBV9	17	TRBJ2-3	once	TRBD2	TGTGCCAGCAGCGTGGGGGCTAGCGGGGGAGCCACAGATACGCAGTATTTT	CASSVGASGGATDTQYF
TRBV19	13	TRBJ1-2	.	.	TGTGCCAGTAGTCGCGGCCGCGGCTATGGCTACACCTTC	CASSRGRGYGYTF
TRBV6-1	15	TRBJ1-5	.	TRBD1	TGTGCCAGCAGCGCCGGACAGGGGGCGGGTCAGCCCCAGCATTTT	CASSAGQGAGQPQHF
TRBV10-3	15	TRBJ1-2	.	.	TGTGCCATCAGCCTCGGCGAGGGAGAAGTCTATGGCTACACCTTC	CAISLGEGEVYGYTF
TRBV19	14	TRBJ2-7	few	.	TGTGCCAGTAGTACGCCGGGACTCAAATACGAGCAGTACTTC	CASSTPGLKYEQYF
TRBV7-2	13	TRBJ1-2	.	TRBD1	TGTGCCAGCAGCTTGGACAGGGAAGGACTCTACACCTTC	CASSLDREGLYTF
TRBV5-6	14	TRBJ1-4	.	.	TGTGCCAGCAGCCCAGGGGCCCCGGGTGAAAAACTGTTTTTT	CASSPGAPGEKLFF
TRBV7-9	12	TRBJ2-7	.	.	TGTTCCAGCAGCTCGGACACCTACGAGCAGTACTTC	CSSSSDTYEQYF
TRBV10-3	14	TRBJ1-1	.	TRBD1	TGTGCCATCAGTGGTGCGACCGTAACAGGGGAGGCTTTCTTT	CAISGATVTGEAFF
TRBV5-1	17	TRBJ2-5	few	TRBD2	TGCGCCAGCAGCTTGGTAACAGCGGGGGGGCACCAAGAGACCCAGTACTTC	CASSLVTAGGHQETQYF
TRBV5-6	16	TRBJ2-1	.	TRBD2	TGTGCCAGCAGCTCAACCCCTGCGGGAGAGTACAATGAGCAGTTCTTC	CASSSTPAGEYNEQFF
TRBV4-2	16	TRBJ1-3	.	.	TGTGCCAGCAGCCAAGGTGAGGGAGAGGCTGGAAACACCATATATTTT	CASSQGEGEAGNTIYF
TRBV6-5	15	TRBJ1-1	.	TRBD1	TGTGCCAGCAGCCCGGGACAGGGACTGAACACTGAAGCTTTCTTT	CASSPGQGLNTEAFF
TRBV30	14	TRBJ1-2	.	.	TGTGCCTGGAGCCGACACCCACTTAACTATGGCTACACCTTC	CAWSRHPLNYGYTF
TRBV5-4	19	TRBJ2-2	once	TRBD1	TGTGCCAGCAGCTTGAGGGACAGGGGGCCTTTCCAGGGCACCGGGGAGCTGTTTTTT	CASSLRDRGPFQGTGELFF
TRBV7-6	16	TRBJ1-6	.	.	TGTGCCAGCAGCTCTATAGGGTTCGACGGGGAGTCACCCCTCCACTTT	CASSSIGFDGESPLHF
TRBV29-1	17	TRBJ1-4	once	.	TGCAGCGTTGCGGTCCACAGATCTCATGCAACTAATGAAAAACTGTTTTTT	CSVAVHRSHATNEKLFF
TRBV7-9	11	TRBJ2-5	.	TRBD2	TGTGCCAGCAGCCCCGGGACTACTGCGTACTTC	CASSPGTTAYF
TRBV4-1	15	TRBJ1-5	few	.	TGCGCCAGCAGCGAAACAGGGTTGAGCAATCAGCCCCAGCATTTT	CASSETGLSNQPQHF
TRBV19	16	TRBJ1-2	.	TRBD1	TGTGCCAGTAGTATTCCCCGGGACAGGGGGATCTATGGCTACACCTTC	CASSIPRDRGIYGYTF
TRBV27	13	TRBJ1-1	.	.	TGTGCCAGCAGCCCCCAGGGTAACACTGAAGCTTTCTTT	CASSPQGNTEAFF
TRBV5-1	14	TRBJ1-1	.	TRBD1	TGCGCCAGCAGCCCGGGACAGGGCGGCACTGAAGCTTTCTTT	CASSPGQGGTEAFF
TRBV5-1	13	TRBJ1-5	few	TRBD1	TGCGCCAGCAGCTTGGACAGACAGGGGCCCCAGCATTTT	CASSLDRQGPQHF
TRBV7-2	16	TRBJ1-2	.	.	TGTGCCAGCAGCCGCTTAAATGGGGCAGGGGACTATGGCTACACCTTC	CASSRLNGAGDYGYTF
TRBV9	18	TRBJ2-6	few	TRBD2	TGTGCCAGCAGCACACGTGGGGGAGGGGTACCTGGGGCCAACGTCCTGACTTTC	CASSTRGGGVPGANVLTF
TRBV7-9	13	TRBJ1-2	.	.	TGTGCCAGCAGCTCTGCAGGGAACTATGGCTACACCTTC	CASSSAGNYGYTF
TRBV7-2	15	TRBJ2-7	.	TRBD1	TGTGCCAGCGCAACTAGAGGGACAGGGTTCAACGAGCAGTACTTC	CASATRGTGFNEQYF
TRBV7-2	16	TRBJ2-4	.	.	TGTGCCAGCAGCTTAGCTGCGGGGTCAGCCAAAAACATTCAGTACTTC	CASSLAAGSAKNIQYF
TRBV18	14	TRBJ2-5	.	.	TGTGCCAGCTCACCACCGTATCGTCAAGAGACCCAGTACTTC	CASSPPYRQETQYF
TRBV18	14	TRBJ2-3	.	.	TGTGCCAGCCACCGGGAACCTTACACAGATACGCAGTATTTT	CASHREPYTDTQYF
TRBV27	12	TRBJ2-3	.	.	TGTGCCAGCAGTTTAATCGGAGATACGCAGTATTTT	CASSLIGDTQYF
TRBV4-3	18	TRBJ1-1	.	.	TGCGCCAGCAGCCAAGATCCACCTCCGGGAGATGGGAACACTGAAGCTTTCTTT	CASSQDPPPGDGNTEAFF
TRBV11-1	16	TRBJ2-7	few	.	TGTGCCAGCAGCTCCAACCGGCGGGGCCACTCCTACGAGCAGTACTTC	CASSSNRRGHSYEQYF
TRBV4-3	15	TRBJ1-1	.	TRBD1	TGCGCCAGCAGCCAAATCGGGGACAGCAACACTGAAGCTTTCTTT	CASSQIGDSNTEAFF
TRBV2	16	TRBJ1-1	.	TRBD1	TGTGCCAGCAGTGAAAGGAGACAGGGGATGGGCACTGAAGCTTTCTTT	CASSERRQGMGTEAFF
TRBV6-1	16	TRBJ1-3	.	.	TGTGCCAGCAGTGATAGAACAAGGAGCTCTGGAAACACCATATATTTT	CASSDRTRSSGNTIYF
TRBV5-1	15	TRBJ1-6	.	TRBD1	TGCGCCAGCAGCGTAAGACAGGGGATGGATTCACCCCTCCACTTT	CASSVRQGMDSPLHF
TRBV6-5	12	TRBJ1-2	.	.	TGTGCCAGCAGTAAAGCCCCCTATGGCTACACCTTC	CASSKAPYGYTF
TRBV14	12	TRBJ1-2	.	.	TGTGCCAGCAGCCAAGGAGACAGCGGCTACACCTTC	CASSQGDSGYTF
TRBV6-1	15	TRBJ2-2	.	TRBD2	TGTGCCAGCAGTGAGGGGGAGGGGATGACCGGGGAGCTGTTTTTT	CASSEGEGMTGELFF
TRBV5-1	14	TRBJ2-5	.	.	TGCGCCAGCAGTTTTACCACAGGGAGTGAGACCCAGTACTTC	CASSFTTGSETQYF
TRBV4-3	15	TRBJ1-5	.	TRBD1	TGCGCCAGCAGGAGAAACAGGGGTGGCAATCAGCCCCAGCATTTT	CASRRNRGGNQPQHF
TRBV27	15	TRBJ1-2	.	.	TGTGCCAGCAGTCCCTTCCCCGACAGTAACTATGGCTACACCTTC	CASSPFPDSNYGYTF
TRBV10-3	19	TRBJ2-3	once	TRBD2	TGTGCCATCAGTGAGTCCCACCCGACTAGCGGGGATCTCCTTTTTACGCAGTATTTT	CAISESHPTSGDLLFTQYF
TRBV18	17	TRBJ2-6	.	TRBD1	TGTGCCAGCTCACCAGAGACAGGGAGCTCTGGGGCCAACGTCCTGACTTTC	CASSPETGSSGANVLTF
TRBV5-4	16	TRBJ2-6	few	.	TGTGCCAGCAGCCCGGACAGCGTCTCTGGGGCCAACGTCCTGACTTTC	CASSPDSVSGANVLTF
TRBV6-5	14	TRBJ1-2	.	.	TGTGCCAGCAGTTACTCTAACGGGTTCTATGGCTACACCTTC	CASSYSNGFYGYTF
TRBV7-3	16	TRBJ2-2	.	TRBD2	TGTGCCAGCAGCCCACTAGCGGGGGGGAACACCGGGGAGCTGTTTTTT	CASSPLAGGNTGELFF
TRBV5-4	17	TRBJ2-7	.	TRBD2	TGTGCCAGCAGCTTGGCTACTAGCGGGGGCCGAATCTACGAGCAGTACTTC	CASSLATSGGRIYEQYF
TRBV7-2	12	TRBJ2-7	.	.	TGTGCCAGCAGCTCCCGCTCCTACGAGCAGTACTTC	CASSSRSYEQYF
TRBV4-3	15	TRBJ2-7	.	TRBD2	TGCGCCAGCAGCCAAGTGGCTAGCGGGGGCTACGAGCAGTACTTC	CASSQVASGGYEQYF
TRBV4-3	15	TRBJ2-5	.	TRBD2	TGCGCCAGCAGCCAAGATCACGCGGGGGGAGAGACCCAGTACTTC	CASSQDHAGGETQYF
TRBV4-1	16	TRBJ2-1	.	TRBD1	TGCGCCAGCAGCCATCTTCCGGGACAGGGGTGGGTTGAGCAGTTCTTC	CASSHLPGQGWVEQFF